Given below is one T cell receptor beta chain in context. Its antigen target is currently unknown. No qualities accompany the bases; no much larger clone lies one base away. The sample belongs to a study of cytomegalovirus exposure and HLA in healthy donors (dated by TCRdb to 2016 to 2017). For the study in its entirety: An earlier analysis of around 600 of the donors reported more than 250 Gb of sequence data and about 100 million unique TCR beta sequences from about 180 million T cells. An early release covering just under 650 HLA-typed donors comprised about 300 gigabases of sequencing data and around 80 million unique TCR sequences. Among about 400 genotyped donors of the cohort, an average of approximately 240,000 unique TCR beta nucleotide sequences was sequenced per donor, of which approximately 18% were non-productive. Genome-wide SNP genotypes for about 55% of the roughly 670 donors were used in a later genetic analysis, which treated that subset as a discovery cohort. A separate validation cohort of 90 to 150 different subjects was used in addition to the 666-subject first cohort. The study profiled the T cell repertoires of 550 to 700 subjects by immunosequencing and related them to cytomegalovirus serostatus. The number of typed donors differed by locus: roughly 620-630 for A, B, C, DRB1 and DQB1; 500 to 550 for DQA1; fewer than 610 for DPA1; and 450 to 480 for DPB1. Donor age, sex, ethnicity and CMV serostatus were collected together with the repertoire data. High-throughput TCR immunosequencing, statistical association of individual TCRs with disease status, and machine learning were combined to predict cytomegalovirus infection status. To study patterns of TCR occurrence, a later analysis re-analyzed previously published TCR beta repertoires from 666 donors and added high-resolution HLA genotyping. Of the 300 to 500 genotyped donors, 81% were placed in the genetic ancestry cluster associated with self-reported Caucasian donors. Every discovery cohort repertoire had been produced on one sequencing platform. Both class I and class II loci were covered by HLA typing, at four-digit resolution. In the later analysis, no new phenotypic data were used to find candidate immune exposures; instead, reliance was placed on TCR beta sequences and their occurrence across donors. The study aimed to test whether signatures of past pathogen exposure could be identified by cataloging public T cell receptors. Four to six DR-DQ haplotypes were handled as single units for association and clustering, since linkage in the cohort was strong. To decide whether each TCR beta V gene segment behaved as functional or pseudogenic, an earlier analysis of over 500 of the donors relied on high-throughput TCR beta sequencing.

The library was made by the immunoSEQ multiplex PCR assay. A mixture of 60 forward primers for TCR Vbeta segments and 13 reverse primers for TCR Jbeta segments was used in the multiplex PCR. The CDR3 region of rearranged TCR beta genes was amplified from genomic DNA by a multiplex PCR assay. Amplified TCR beta libraries were sequenced as 87-base-pair reads on the Illumina HiSeq System. Concerning the study's data processing: A later analysis tallied about 77 million unique TCR beta chains across the 650 to 750 repertoires, and about 10 million of those chains were shared by two or more donors. Raw reads were error-corrected and collapsed into unique sequences with a nearest-neighbor algorithm that merged closely related sequences to remove PCR and sequencing errors. V, D and J gene segments were assigned by aligning CDR3 sequences to IMGT reference sequences. Each retained sequence needed at least a six-nucleotide match to both a V gene segment and a J gene segment. Rearrangements were called productive when the CDR3 lacked stop codons and stayed in frame with V and J; all others were non-productive. Following IMGT convention, CDR3 was defined as the stretch from the second conserved V-encoded cysteine up to the conserved J-encoded phenylalanine. The earlier analysis of fewer than 700 of the donors excluded sequences that lacked an unambiguous match to a single V gene segment. In an earlier analysis of 500 to 750 of the donors, V segments were called functional above 56.7% productive rearrangements and were called segregating when the between-donor standard deviation exceeded 5%. A statistical classification framework was built for diagnosing cytomegalovirus status from the catalog of TCR beta chain sequences. V and J gene assignment, in a later analysis, came from comparing TCR nucleotide sequences with IMGT/GENE-DB human TR gene sequences. The TCRdist pipeline was used in a later analysis to assign CDR3 sequences and most-parsimonious VDJ recombination scenarios. In a later analysis, each TCR beta chain was defined by its CDR3 amino acid sequence together with its V-gene family, and reads without a unique V-gene family were excluded. As a way to deal with suspected cross-contamination and a sequencing artifact, a later analysis dropped 500 to 700 nucleotide sequences that were highly shared and had low generation probability. For each public chain, a later analysis derived a clonal expansion index from normalized ranks of inferred template counts within each repertoire. Generation probabilities in a later analysis came from a VDJ recombination model fitted to out-of-frame rearrangements, and those results were checked against IGoR. In a later analysis, TCR-TCR, TCR-HLA and TCR-CMV co-occurrence was scored with hypergeometric tests, and a repertoire-size bias correction was applied to TCR pairs. To estimate false discovery rates, a later analysis permuted the HLA or CMV assignments 20 times. A later analysis grouped co-occurring TCRs with DBSCAN, adding TCRdist sequence similarity when clustering within HLA-allele-positive subsets. Repertoires with fewer than 30,000 or more than 120,000 public chains, plus five repertoires with anomalous nucleotide sharing, were excluded from co-occurrence clustering. TCRdb took this table from immuneACCESS and kept in-frame rearrangements with V and J called. Such tables lack part of the clones; where checked against another copy, unresolved V genes explain under half of the gap, and the rest is unexplained. V and J calls and clone size follow that table, whereas D and trimming were derived from the DNA. The sample profile shows 110,000 or so clones; 60% to 80% of them were found once. The ten top clones hold around 5.2% of the sample.

General conclusions and limits of the study: A later genetic analysis reported fewer N-insertions in productive TCRs among donors in an Asian-associated ancestry cluster than the roughly 640-donor mean. The authors suggested that the approach could potentially be generalized to other disease states and immunological phenotypes. Most TCR sequences were seen in very few donors, while some public TCRs were found in many individuals. Correlated functional status among segregating V segments might reflect linkage disequilibrium, but an unknown experimental factor could not be ruled out. According to a later analysis, most CMV-associated TCR beta chains appeared to be HLA-restricted, and the HLA associations seemed to be driven largely by CMV exposure. HLA typing was unavailable for some donors at each locus, so association tests used only the typed subset. This cohort had only TCR beta chains sequenced, and the lack of alpha or paired-chain data limited which features could be detected. In vitro tests confirmed that a few of the cytomegalovirus-associated TCR beta chains recognize cytomegalovirus antigens. At a false discovery rate of 0.05, a later analysis linked under 20,000 TCR beta sequences to specific HLA alleles. A later analysis reported that several top co-occurrence clusters appeared linked to parvovirus B19, influenza, CMV and Epstein-Barr virus. The earlier analysis of around 600 of the donors excluded approximately 15 rarely observed V segments, including chromosome 9 orphons, because counts were too low. In an earlier analysis of roughly 500 of the donors, most TCR beta V segments appeared in productive rearrangements about 87% or about 30% of the time, broadly matching IMGT annotations. The classifier was reported to diagnose cytomegalovirus status with high specificity and sensitivity in both the original cohort and the validation cohort. In a later analysis, the rate of TCR association differed among HLA loci, with DRB1 alleles having the most associated TCRs and HLA-C alleles having the fewest. A cluster of highly shared sequence variants was judged likely to be a technical artifact of the sequencing pipeline. In the study, around 150 TCR beta chains were listed as associated with cytomegalovirus. CMV serostatus was the only immune exposure information available for the cohort. In a later analysis, HLA-associated TCR beta chains showed more clonal expansion and lower generation probabilities than non-associated chains that were equally common. The presence/absence analyses assumed that sequencing depth was roughly uniform across donors, and that assumption may not be true. When HLA alleles, especially DR and DQ, strongly co-occurred, TCR associations were difficult to assign to individual alleles. A further reported finding was that TCR beta sequences accurately predicted the HLA-A and HLA-B alleles for most subjects in the first cohort. An association between a missense DCLRE1C variant and V-gene and J-gene trimming of TCR beta chains was found in a later genetic analysis and replicated in an independent cohort.

The cohort was made up of roughly 670 healthy bone marrow donors. At the time of sampling, all cohort members were nominally healthy, though unrecorded immune exposures were likely present. The donor tested CMV seropositive, placing the donor among the 250 to 350 seropositive members of the cohort. Each donor provided a peripheral blood sample, and peripheral blood mononuclear cells were used for TCR beta sequencing. Genomic DNA extraction from the blood cell samples was performed with the Qiagen DNeasy Blood Extraction Kit. This sequence was found in a man aged 50-59 years in good health and CMV-seropositive. Sequencing input: PBMCs.

CDR3 protein: CASSARTSGHNEQFF. The nucleotides read TGTGCCAGCAGCGCCCGGACTAGCGGTCACAATGAGCAGTTCTTC. The chain is encoded by TRBV2 joined to TRBJ2-1, and 10 junctional nucleotides match TRBD2. Counted from cysteine to phenylalanine, this CDR3 has 15 amino acids. Of all the DNA, just the CDR3 is kept, 45 bases in frame from base 1. Trimming leaves V shorter by 6 bases and J shorter by 5 bases, with the junction holding 7 bases beyond the gene matches. CDR1 SNHLY and CDR2 FYNNEI are derived from the germline V gene.